The 2 T cell receptor beta chains below all came from one sample that was sequenced in a study of blood T cell repertoires in COVID-19. Only in-frame clones appear in the TCRdb table, and some are missing; sequencing was by immunoSEQ multiplex PCR. The sample includes about 200,000 clones, around 80% of them seen just once. Specimen: peripheral blood. The receptors derive from a woman between 35 and 50 years old with acute or convalescent COVID-19.

V gene TRBV20-1 combines with J gene TRBJ1-2; tentative D call: TRBD1 (5 bases). The CDR3 consists of 10 residues. V was pared by 1 base and J by 8 bases, with 5 bases between. The germline gives CDR1 DFQATT, CDR2 SNEGSKA (reference sequence). CDR3 nucleotide sequence: TGCAGTGCTAGAGGACAGGGCTACACCTTC. It specifies CSARGQGYTF.

The chain carries TRBV12-3 or TRBV12-4 and TRBJ2-5; maybe TRBD2 (5 bases). V lost 6 bases and J 5 bases, leaving 10 bases between the germline ends. The CDR3 runs 12 residues. The CDR3, as DNA: TGTGCCAGCAGCATGGGCGGGGAGACCCAGTACTTC. Translated: CASSMGGETQYF.